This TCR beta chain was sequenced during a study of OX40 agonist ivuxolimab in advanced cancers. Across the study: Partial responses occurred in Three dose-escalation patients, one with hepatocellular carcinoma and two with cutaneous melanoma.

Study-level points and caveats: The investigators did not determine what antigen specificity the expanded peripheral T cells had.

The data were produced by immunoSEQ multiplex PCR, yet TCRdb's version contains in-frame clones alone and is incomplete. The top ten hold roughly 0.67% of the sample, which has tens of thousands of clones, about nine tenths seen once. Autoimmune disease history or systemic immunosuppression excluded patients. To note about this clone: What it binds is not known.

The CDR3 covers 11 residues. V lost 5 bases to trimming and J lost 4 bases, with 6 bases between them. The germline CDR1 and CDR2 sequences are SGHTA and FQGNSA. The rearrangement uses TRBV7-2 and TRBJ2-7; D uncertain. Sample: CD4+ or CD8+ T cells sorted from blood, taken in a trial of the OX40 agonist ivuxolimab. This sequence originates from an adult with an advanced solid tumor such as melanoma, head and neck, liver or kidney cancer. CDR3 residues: CASSPGYEQYF. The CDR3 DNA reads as TGTGCCAGCAGCCCCGGTTACGAGCAGTACTTC.